This T cell receptor beta chain was identified during a study of cytomegalovirus exposure and HLA in healthy donors. Looked up from germline, CDR1 is SGHRS and CDR2 is YFSETQ. Trimming removed 1 base at V and 9 bases at J, with 14 bases between. This CDR3 is 14 amino acids long. 13 Jbeta primers and 60 Vbeta primers were used for the PCR. Here immunoSEQ multiplex PCR was the method, and the copy in TCRdb shows in-frame clones only, minus some. In the table there are roughly 150,000 clones, approximately 82% of which are singletons. The receptor was derived from a male donor in good health and CMV-seronegative. The J gene is TRBJ1-3, the V gene TRBV5-1; D possibly corresponds to TRBD1 (5 bases). The material sequenced was PBMCs. CDR3 residues: CASSLSQGSGTIYF. CDR3 DNA sequence: TGCGCCAGCAGCTTGTCCCAGGGTTCGGGCACCATATATTTT.